The 22 T cell receptor beta chains below were found in one sample sequenced in a study of OX40 agonist ivuxolimab in advanced cancers. The protocol was immunoSEQ multiplex PCR, while the TCRdb copy is restricted to in-frame clones and leaves out a portion. The profile covers some 37,000 clones, with approximately 80% appearing a single time and 8.5% to 14% taken by the ten largest. The specimen comprised CD4+ or CD8+ T cells sorted from blood, sampled in a trial of the OX40 agonist ivuxolimab. These receptors were taken from an adult with an advanced solid tumor such as melanoma, head and neck, liver or kidney cancer.

This clone was observed a few times. CDR3 DNA sequence: TGTGCCAGCAGGAGAGACAGGGAATCCTACAATGAGCAGTTCTTC. It is translated as CASRRDRESYNEQFF. This chain connects TRBV27 to TRBJ2-1, with 7 bases matching TRBD1. The length of the CDR3 is 15 residues. The junction had 6 bases not matched to a gene; V was cut back by 6 bases and J by 1 base. Germline V gives CDR1 MNHEY, CDR2 SMNVEV (reference sequence).

This rearrangement joins TRBV28 to TRBJ1-4, with 7 bases identical to TRBD1. CDR1 and CDR2 (germline): MDHEN, SYDVKM. The CDR3 spans 15 residues. The V segment lost 4 bases and the J segment 3 bases; nucleotides outside the gene matches: 5. The CDR3 DNA is TGTGCCAGCAGTTCACAGGGGTCGGCTAATGAAAAACTGTTTTTT. This gives the protein CASSSQGSANEKLFF.

The chain couples TRBV11-2 to TRBJ1-2; D gene unclear. Trimming stripped 5 bases from V and 8 bases from J, with 18 bases between. The CDR3 length is 14 residues. Germline assignment: CDR1 SGHAT and CDR2 FQNNGV. CDR3 nucleotides: TGTGCCAGCAGCACCCCGGGAGCCTTCTGGGGCTACACCTTC. Translating it yields CASSTPGAFWGYTF.

This clone was detected once. The chain couples TRBV10-3 to TRBJ2-4; weak D call: TRBD1 (7 bases). The CDR3 consists of 12 residues. Trimming took off 10 bases at V and 8 bases at J, with 15 bases between the two ends. The germline gives CDR1 ENHRY, CDR2 SYGVKD. In DNA form, the CDR3 reads TGTGCCACGGGAGACAGGGAGGACATTCAGTACTTC. This translates into CATGDREDIQYF.

The chain has TRBV10-3 and TRBJ2-3, with 11 bases aligning to TRBD2. The CDR3 extends over 18 amino acids. CDR1 is ENHRY and CDR2 is SYGVKD in the germline V gene. Trimming at V came to 0 bases and at J to 0 bases, leaving 5 bases not matched to a gene. In nucleotides, the CDR3 is TGTGCCATCAGTGAGTCAGGTAGCGGGGGGGCTAGCACAGATACGCAGTATTTT. Protein product: CAISESGSGGASTDTQYF.

The rearrangement links TRBV5-1 to TRBJ1-6, with unresolved D. CDR1 is SGHRS, CDR2 YFSETQ, per germline. The CDR3 totals 18 residues. V was shortened by 4 bases and J by 3 bases, with 20 bases between the two germline ends. The CDR3 sequence: CASSLLGRNTFYNSPLHF. The CDR3 DNA follows: TGCGCCAGCAGCCTCCTAGGACGGAATACTTTCTATAATTCACCCCTCCACTTT.

The chain employs TRBV7-9 and TRBJ1-1; weak D call: TRBD1 (6 bases). CDR1 SEHNR and CDR2 FQNEAQ come from the germline V gene (reference sequence). Trimming stripped 3 bases from V and 1 base from J, with 12 bases between. This CDR3 comprises 15 residues. The CDR3 bases are TGTGCCAGCAGCTTGTGGGGGCGAGGGAACACTGAAGCTTTCTTT. This codes for CASSLWGRGNTEAFF.

This clone was observed once. One end of the junction fails to match germline, which may point to a read error. Within the sample, other DNA sequences also encode this same CDR3. This rearrangement joins TRBV9 to TRBJ1-1; 7 bases agree with TRBD1. Germline CDR1 SGDLS, CDR2 YYNGEE. This CDR3 is built from 14 residues. This CDR3 is CASSAGQLVTEAFF. The CDR3 DNA reads as TGTGCCAGCAGCGCGGGACAGCTCGTCACTGAGGCTTTCTTT.

This chain uses TRBV19 with TRBJ1-1, with a weak D call TRBD1 (5 bases). The germline V gene has CDR1 LNHDA and CDR2 SQIVND (reference sequence). The CDR3 sequence is 14 residues long. V was shortened by 1 base and J by 5 bases, with 11 bases between the two germline ends. CDR3 in amino acids: CASSIGWGRTEAFF. The CDR3 DNA follows: TGTGCCAGTAGTATAGGTTGGGGGAGGACTGAAGCTTTCTTT.

The CDR3 DNA sequence: TGTGCCAGCAGCCGAAGGGGAGCAACCACAGATACGCAGTATTTT. Its translation: CASSRRGATTDTQYF. V usage is TRBV7-8 and J usage is TRBJ2-3, with D perhaps matching TRBD1 or TRBD2 (5 bases each). V lost 5 bases and J lost 2, with 14 bases in between. In germline, CDR1 is SGHVS, CDR2 FQNEAQ. This CDR3 spans 15 amino acids.

This clone has only a few counts. The rearrangement joins TRBV7-8 to TRBJ2-3; TRBD2 might be the D (6 bases). Trimming removed 5 bases from V and 14 bases from J, with 23 bases in between. The CDR3 sequence is 14 residues long. Germline CDR1 SGHVS, CDR2 FQNEAQ. This chain's CDR3 is CASSEKGDSKRPYF. The CDR3 nucleotides are TGTGCCAGCAGCGAAAAAGGGGACTCTAAACGCCCGTATTTT. The whole variable domain, remainder taken from reference TRBV7-8 and TRBJ2-3, is GAGVSQSPRYKVAKRGQDVALRCDPISGHVSLFWYQQALGQGPEFLTYFQNEAQLDKSGLPSDRFFAERPEGSVSTLKIQRTQQEDSAVYLCASSEKGDSKRPYFGPGTRLTVL.

The rearrangement links TRBV6-5 to TRBJ1-2; 9 nucleotides align to TRBD1. This CDR3 has 15 residues. Per germline, CDR1 MNHEY and CDR2 SVGAGI. V lost 5 bases and J lost 4; bases outside the gene matches: 8. The CDR3 sequence: CASSKDRGYGYGYTF. The CDR3 DNA is TGTGCCAGCAGTAAAGACAGGGGGTACGGCTATGGCTACACCTTC.

The rearrangement joins TRBV27 to TRBJ2-1; no definite D call. Per germline, CDR1 MNHEY and CDR2 SMNVEV (reference sequence). V shed 3 bases and J shed 6 bases, with 9 bases lying between them. There are 13 residues in the CDR3. The CDR3 reads CASSFGSVNEQFF. CDR3 coding DNA: TGTGCCAGCAGTTTTGGGTCTGTCAATGAGCAGTTCTTC.

J is TRBJ1-6 and V is TRBV5-4, with TRBD1 matching over 7 bases. Losses at the gene ends were 4 bases for V and 5 bases for J; bases not matched to a gene: 6. CDR3 size: 15 residues. Germline V lookup: CDR1 SGHNT, CDR2 YYREEE (reference sequence). The CDR3 nucleotides read TGTGCCAGCAGCAGCCGGGACAGCCATAATTCACCCCTCCACTTT. Translated, it gives CASSSRDSHNSPLHF.

The V and J genes are TRBV7-8 and TRBJ2-5; D is unclear. This CDR3 region has 15 residues. V was pared by 2 bases and J by 0 bases, with 10 bases between. Per germline, CDR1 SGHVS and CDR2 FQNEAQ. The CDR3 DNA follows: TGTGCCAGCAGCTTAAATACGGCGAACCAAGAGACCCAGTACTTC. This gives the protein CASSLNTANQETQYF.

A single count supports this clone. The V gene is TRBV21-1, the J gene TRBJ2-1; the table's TRBD2 call for D was not verified on the DNA. TRBV21-1 is a pseudogene locus. This CDR3 spans 18 amino acids. CDR3 amino acids: CASSKAGDYRSSYNEQFF. For the CDR3, the DNA is TGTGCCAGCAGCAAAGCGGGCGACTATCGAAGCTCCTACAATGAGCAGTTCTTC.

The chain recombines TRBV7-6 with TRBJ1-1; no clear D. CDR1 and CDR2 from the germline V gene are SGHVS and FNYEAQ. V gave up 1 base and J gave up 1 base, with 4 bases separating them. The CDR3 is made up of 13 amino acids. CDR3 in amino acids: CASSLGANTEAFF. The DNA for the CDR3 is TGTGCCAGCAGCTTAGGGGCGAACACTGAAGCTTTCTTT.

The CDR3: CASSQVNVGGTLNEKLFF. The CDR3 DNA follows: TGCGCCAGCAGCCAAGTAAACGTGGGAGGGACCCTTAATGAAAAACTGTTTTTT. The rearrangement joins TRBV4-1 to TRBJ1-4, with D perhaps TRBD1 (5 bases). V dropped 1 base and J dropped 4 bases, with 19 bases sitting between them. This CDR3 region has 18 residues. Germline-derived CDR1 and CDR2 are MGHRA and YSYEKL.

This clone was seen a single time. The V gene is TRBV7-9, the J gene TRBJ2-7, with no clear D. The CDR3 runs 12 residues. Trimming pared 2 bases from V and 7 bases from J, leaving 9 bases between. In germline, CDR1 is SEHNR, CDR2 FQNEAQ (reference sequence). The CDR3 DNA sequence: TGTGCCAGCAGCTTATTTACGGGTGAGCAGTACTTC. Protein sequence: CASSLFTGEQYF.

The rearrangement joins TRBV2 to TRBJ1-5; perhaps TRBD1 as D (5 bases). The CDR3 contains 14 residues. Germline CDR1 and CDR2: SNHLY and FYNNEI. V lost 6 bases to trimming and J lost 6 bases, with 15 bases between them. The CDR3, as DNA: TGTGCCAGCAGGCCTCAGGGTGGGTTTCAGCCCCAGCATTTT. Residues: CASRPQGGFQPQHF. Together with reference TRBV2 and TRBJ1-5, the CDR3 gives the full variable domain: EPEVTQTPSHQVTQMGQEVILRCVPISNHLYFYWYRQILGQKVEFLVSFYNNEISEKSEIFDDQFSVERPDGSNFTLKIRSTKLEDSAMYFCASRPQGGFQPQHFGDGTRLSIL.

The genes are TRBV5-4 and TRBJ2-4, with 7 bases aligning to TRBD2. Germline trimming cut 4 bases from V and 0 bases from J; bases unmatched to any gene: 4. The germline gives CDR1 SGHNT, CDR2 YYREEE (reference sequence). The CDR3 is 15 amino acids. The CDR3 DNA follows: TGTGCCAGCAGCCAGGGAGGGGTAGCCAAAAACATTCAGTACTTC. Protein: CASSQGGVAKNIQYF.

The rearrangement links TRBV28 to TRBJ1-2; D not certain. V gave up 3 bases and J gave up 4 bases, with 3 bases separating them. The germline V gene has CDR1 MDHEN and CDR2 SYDVKM. The CDR3 is made up of 11 amino acids. CDR3 amino acids: CASSFGYGYTF. CDR3 DNA: TGTGCCAGCAGTTTCGGCTATGGCTACACCTTC.